Listed below are T cell receptor beta chains from one sample, sequenced in a study of monozygotic twins with cystic fibrosis. Repertoires were generated with immunoSEQ multiplex PCR, while TCRdb's copy carries only in-frame clones and drops some. The sample shows around 10,000 clones, around 90% of them seen only once. Specimen: blood. These receptors all stem from a boy aged 2 to 10 with cystic fibrosis. Both conserved end residues are part of each CDR3. Fields, in order: D gene, clone size, V gene, J gene, CDR3 length, CDR3 protein, CDR3 DNA. A D gene is named only where the DNA matches it firmly. Not every row has a clone size; where given, it reads once, few, many or a size class.

NA	NA	TRBV9	TRBJ1-1	13	CASSVGVGTEAFF	TGTGCCAGCAGCGTAGGGGTAGGAACTGAAGCTTTCTTT
TRBD1	NA	TRBV5-1	TRBJ1-4	14	CASSLGQGAEKLFF	TGCGCCAGCAGCTTGGGGCAGGGGGCTGAAAAACTGTTTTTT
NA	NA	TRBV30	TRBJ1-2	13	CAWSVGGGGGYTF	TGTGCCTGGAGTGTAGGAGGAGGGGGTGGCTACACCTTC
NA	NA	TRBV30	TRBJ1-2	11	CAWSPFRGYTF	TGTGCCTGGAGCCCTTTTAGAGGCTACACCTTC
NA	NA	TRBV2	TRBJ2-3	15	CASSETRRTADTQYF	TGTGCCAGCAGTGAAACCCGTCGGACCGCAGATACGCAGTATTTT
TRBD1	NA	TRBV10-3	TRBJ2-5	13	CASRGPLQETQYF	TGTGCCAGCAGGGGGCCCCTACAAGAGACCCAGTACTTC
NA	NA	TRBV7-8	TRBJ2-1	11	CASSNNGEQFF	TGTGCCAGCAGCAACAACGGGGAGCAGTTCTTC
TRBD1	NA	TRBV5-5	TRBJ2-3	16	CASSLSGGQVVYTQYF	TGTGCCAGCAGCTTGTCCGGTGGACAGGTTGTGTATACGCAGTATTTT
NA	NA	TRBV4-2	TRBJ2-1	13	CASSPPASNEQFF	TGTGCCAGCAGCCCCCCAGCCTCCAATGAGCAGTTCTTC
NA	NA	TRBV6-5	TRBJ1-1	14	CASSLQRTNTEAFF	TGTGCCAGCAGTCTACAGCGGACTAACACTGAAGCTTTCTTT
NA	NA	TRBV30	TRBJ2-1	12	CAWSWAGREQFF	TGTGCCTGGAGCTGGGCGGGGAGGGAGCAGTTCTTC
NA	NA	TRBV7-6	TRBJ2-2	13	CASSLVGSGELFF	TGTGCCAGCAGCTTAGTGGGGTCCGGGGAGCTGTTTTTT
TRBD2	NA	TRBV5-1	TRBJ2-1	16	CASSRDPSGGGGEQFF	TGCGCCAGCAGCCGTGATCCTAGCGGGGGAGGTGGTGAGCAGTTCTTC
NA	NA	TRBV11-3	TRBJ1-1	17	CASSLDSPMDPNTEAFF	TGTGCCAGCAGCTTAGATTCCCCAATGGACCCGAACACTGAAGCTTTCTTT
NA	NA	TRBV19	TRBJ2-3	13	CASSFRGSDTQYF	TGTGCCAGTAGTTTCCGGGGTTCAGATACGCAGTATTTT
TRBD2	NA	TRBV5-8	TRBJ2-1	16	CASSFRGGVSYNEQFF	TGTGCCAGCAGCTTCCGCGGGGGGGTCTCCTACAATGAGCAGTTCTTC
NA	NA	TRBV10-3	TRBJ2-1	14	CAISESLDLNEQFF	TGTGCCATCAGTGAGTCCTTAGACCTAAATGAGCAGTTCTTC
NA	NA	TRBV7-6	TRBJ2-2	15	CASSRGTDTTGELFF	TGTGCCAGCAGCCGCGGGACAGATACCACCGGGGAGCTGTTTTTT
TRBD2	NA	TRBV5-1	TRBJ2-1	15	CASSSSSGGSGEQFF	TGCGCCAGCAGCTCCTCTAGCGGGGGGTCGGGTGAGCAGTTCTTC
NA	NA	TRBV5-6	TRBJ2-3	12	CASSVRTSLEYF	TGTGCCAGCAGCGTCCGGACTTCCCTTGAGTATTTT
NA	NA	TRBV5-4	TRBJ2-2	14	CASSLPRGTGELFF	TGTGCCAGCAGCTTGCCCAGGGGCACCGGGGAGCTGTTTTTT
TRBD1	NA	TRBV7-8	TRBJ2-3	14	CASSQDRGQDTQYF	TGTGCCAGCAGCCAAGACAGGGGGCAGGATACGCAGTATTTT
TRBD2	NA	TRBV6-4	TRBJ2-3	15	CASSGVAGGTDTQYF	TGTGCCAGCAGTGGGGTAGCGGGGGGCACAGATACGCAGTATTTT
NA	NA	TRBV5-1	TRBJ1-1	11	CASRGETEAFF	TGCGCCAGCAGGGGTGAGACTGAAGCTTTCTTT
NA	NA	TRBV11-3	TRBJ2-5	12	CASSLFEETQYF	TGTGCCAGCAGCTTATTCGAGGAGACCCAGTACTTC
NA	NA	TRBV21-1	TRBJ1-4	20	CASSSRKPSPQTFVNEKLFF	TGTGCCAGCAGCTCCCGAAAGCCTAGCCCCCAGACTTTTGTAAATGAAAAACTGTTTTTT
TRBD1	NA	TRBV29-1	TRBJ1-4	13	CSVGDRGLQKLFF	TGCAGCGTAGGGGACAGAGGTTTGCAAAAACTGTTTTTT
NA	NA	TRBV5-1	TRBJ2-1	12	CASRGEAGAAFF	TGCGCCAGCAGGGGGGAGGCCGGAGCAGCGTTCTTC
NA	NA	TRBV5-1	TRBJ2-2	14	CASSSRGATGELFF	TGCGCCAGCAGCTCCCGAGGGGCCACCGGGGAGCTGTTTTTT
NA	NA	TRBV5-1	TRBJ2-3	14	CASSLAQGTDTQYF	TGCGCCAGCAGCTTGGCCCAGGGTACGGATACGCAGTATTTT
NA	NA	TRBV5-1	TRBJ2-6	18	CASSLPTYRAPGANVLTF	TGCGCCAGCAGCTTACCCACGTACAGGGCCCCTGGGGCCAACGTCCTGACTTTC
NA	NA	TRBV2	TRBJ1-3	18	CASSDDGPGVGVYNTIYF	TGTGCCAGCAGTGACGACGGACCGGGGGTGGGGGTATACAACACCATATATTTT
NA	NA	TRBV4-2	TRBJ1-5	16	CASSQGSGYSNQPQHF	TGTGCCAGCAGCCAAGGATCCGGATATAGCAATCAGCCCCAGCATTTT
NA	NA	TRBV2	TRBJ1-1	14	CASKVRPRSTEAFF	TGTGCCAGCAAGGTCAGGCCAAGGAGCACTGAAGCTTTCTTT
TRBD1	NA	TRBV15	TRBJ2-1	17	CATSRKTGVWRYNEQFF	TGTGCCACCAGCAGAAAAACAGGGGTTTGGAGGTACAATGAGCAGTTCTTC
NA	NA	TRBV13	TRBJ2-7	13	CASSLGRYSEQYF	TGTGCCAGCAGCTTAGGCCGGTACTCTGAGCAGTACTTC
NA	NA	TRBV18	TRBJ1-1	15	CASSPLPTGIAEAFF	TGTGCCAGCTCACCACTTCCTACAGGGATCGCTGAAGCTTTCTTT
TRBD1	NA	TRBV4-1	TRBJ1-6	15	CASSQGGQGYSPLHF	TGCGCCAGCAGCCAAGGGGGACAGGGGTATTCACCCCTCCACTTT
NA	NA	TRBV29-1	TRBJ2-3	8	CSAGTQYF	TGCAGCGCCGGGACGCAGTATTTT
NA	NA	TRBV9	TRBJ1-2	12	CASSVVGGGYTF	TGTGCCAGCAGCGTAGTAGGGGGAGGCTACACCTTC
NA	NA	TRBV6-5	TRBJ1-2	11	CASSGGSGYTF	TGTGCCAGCAGTGGAGGCAGCGGCTACACCTTC
NA	once	TRBV21-1	TRBJ1-1	16	CASSKDLSGENTEAFF	TGTGCCAGCAGCAAAGACCTGTCGGGGGAGAACACTGAAGCTTTCTTT
NA	once	TRBV30	TRBJ2-3	14	CACTIGGPTDTQYF	TGTGCCTGCACTATTGGGGGGCCCACAGATACGCAGTATTTT
NA	NA	TRBV30	TRBJ1-5	13	CAWSGGGNQPQHF	TGTGCCTGGAGTGGTGGGGGCAATCAGCCCCAGCATTTT
TRBD2	NA	TRBV18	TRBJ2-7	16	CASSPTVAGGSYEQYF	TGTGCCAGCTCACCAACGGTGGCGGGGGGCTCCTACGAGCAGTACTTC
NA	NA	TRBV30	TRBJ1-1	14	CAWSWRGGTTEAFF	TGTGCCTGGAGCTGGAGGGGGGGAACCACTGAAGCTTTCTTT
TRBD1	NA	TRBV29-1	TRBJ1-4	14	CSVKKQGANEKLFF	TGCAGCGTGAAAAAACAGGGGGCTAATGAAAAACTGTTTTTT
NA	NA	TRBV11-3	TRBJ1-5	13	CASSVNANQPQHF	TGTGCCAGCAGCGTGAACGCAAATCAGCCCCAGCATTTT
TRBD1	NA	TRBV18	TRBJ1-3	16	CASSPLTGGSGNTIYF	TGTGCCAGCTCCCCACTAACAGGGGGCTCTGGAAACACCATATATTTT